One and the same sample provided the 9 T cell receptor beta chains below, sequenced in a study of human CD8 memory T cell subsets. Early memory CD8+ T cells that were CCR7+ PD-1+ TIGIT+ with exhausted-like traits constituted the TPEX cells. UMI-labeled 5' RACE was used to make TCR beta libraries. Using the 5' RACE reads, TCRdb records one entry per CDR3 protein without DNA. This sample's clone table lists thousands of distinct CDR3 sequences. Sequencing used CD8+ T cells from PBMCs. These receptors all stem from a human donor in good health.

Its frequency marks this clonotype as large. V and J are TRBV10-3 and TRBJ2-3; TCRdb reports TRBD2, a call that lacks DNA to check it against. The CDR3 has 17 residues. Germline CDR1 reads ENHRY; CDR2 reads SYGVKD. This CDR3 is CAISDPSGVPRPDTQYF.

The chain employs TRBV7-2 and TRBJ2-7; TCRdb's D call, TRBD1, is unchecked because there is no DNA. This CDR3 region has 16 residues. Germline CDR1 and CDR2: SGHTA and FQGNSA. The CDR3 loop reads CASSLTLQGMRAEQYF.

The rearrangement joins TRBV14 to TRBJ2-1; TCRdb outputs TRBD1, but without DNA this stays unchecked. The CDR3 spans 20 residues. Germline loops: CDR1 SGHDN, CDR2 FVKESK. The CDR3 spells CASSQTSSLLLRGRANEQFF.

This CDR3 is CAWSVNDEITYNEQFF. The J gene is TRBJ2-1, the V gene TRBV30. Germline-derived CDR1 and CDR2 are GTSNPN and SVGIG (reference sequence). There are 16 residues in the CDR3.

This rearrangement joins TRBV3-1 to TRBJ2-5. CDR3 length equals 13 residues. CDR1 LGHDT and CDR2 YNNKEL come from the germline V gene (reference sequence). CDR3 in amino acids: CASSHEYQETQYF.

The chain couples TRBV18 to TRBJ2-5. Germline V gene lookup returns CDR1 KGHSH and CDR2 LQKENI. This CDR3 comprises 12 residues. This chain's CDR3 is CASSPPGETQYF.

The chain's CDR3 is CASIGTGEETQYF. V is TRBV2 and J is TRBJ2-5; the TCRdb call, TRBD1, lacks DNA for checking. The germline V gene encodes CDR1 SNHLY and CDR2 FYNNEI. The CDR3 has 13 amino acids.

V is TRBV3-1 and J is TRBJ2-7. Germline-derived CDR1 and CDR2 are LGHDT and YNNKEL (reference sequence). The CDR3 spans 16 residues. The CDR3 loop is CASSQNSMGRFYEQYF.

This chain links TRBV7-9 with TRBJ2-1; the TCRdb call, TRBD2, lacks DNA for checking. Germline V lookup: CDR1 SEHNR, CDR2 FQNEAQ (reference sequence). The CDR3 consists of 15 residues. The CDR3 protein is CASSLSRAGGDEQFF.